This T cell receptor beta chain is from a study of vaccination effects on CD4 cells after COVID-19. As to this clone: No antigen is known for it.

The data were produced by immunoSEQ multiplex PCR, yet TCRdb's version contains in-frame clones alone and is incomplete. Of fewer than 30,000 clones in the sample, about 80% were seen once. The CDR3 spans 16 residues. Germline CDR1 and CDR2: SEHNR and FQNEAQ (reference sequence). V trimming: 3 bases; J trimming: 3 bases; junction bases outside the gene matches: 5. Antigen-specific CD4+ T cell clonotypes were called by their expansion after viral peptide-pool culture in ViraFEST. Having been cultured for 9 to 11 days, the cells underwent CD4+ T cell isolation. The vaccine recipients had no prior SARS-CoV-2 infection, with negative nucleocapsid antibodies. In culture with about 10 IU/ml IL-2 and around 10 ug/ml peptides, PBMC were grown at a few million per well. Half the medium was replaced with IL-2 medium on days 3 and 7. Whole-study findings and limits: Infection- and vaccine-induced clones contracted markedly late after vaccination.

The chain joins TRBV7-9 to TRBJ1-3; 10 positions agree with TRBD1. The receptor comes from a human donor who received a COVID-19 vaccine. This material consisted of CD4+ T cells from PBMCs cultured with SARS-CoV-2 spike peptides, taken before COVID-19 vaccination. DNA of the CDR3: TGTGCCAGCAGCTTGGTGGGACAGGGGTTTGGAAACACCATATATTTT. It specifies CASSLVGQGFGNTIYF.